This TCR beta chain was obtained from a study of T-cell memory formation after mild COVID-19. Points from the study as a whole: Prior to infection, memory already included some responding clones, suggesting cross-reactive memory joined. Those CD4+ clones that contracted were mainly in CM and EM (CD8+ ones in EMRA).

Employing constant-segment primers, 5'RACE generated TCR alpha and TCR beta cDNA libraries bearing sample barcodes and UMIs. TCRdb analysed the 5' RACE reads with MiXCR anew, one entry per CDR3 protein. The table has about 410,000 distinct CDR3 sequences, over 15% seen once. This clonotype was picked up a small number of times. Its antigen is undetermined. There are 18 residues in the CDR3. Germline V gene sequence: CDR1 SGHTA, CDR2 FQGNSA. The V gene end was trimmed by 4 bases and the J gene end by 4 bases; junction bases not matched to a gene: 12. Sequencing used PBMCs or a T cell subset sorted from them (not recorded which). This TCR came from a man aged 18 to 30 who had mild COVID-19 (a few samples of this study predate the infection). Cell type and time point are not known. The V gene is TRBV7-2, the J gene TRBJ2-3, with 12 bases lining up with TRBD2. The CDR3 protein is CASSSTSGGLLWADTQYF. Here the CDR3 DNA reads TGTGCCAGCAGCTCAACTAGCGGGGGGCTACTTTGGGCAGATACGCAGTATTTT.